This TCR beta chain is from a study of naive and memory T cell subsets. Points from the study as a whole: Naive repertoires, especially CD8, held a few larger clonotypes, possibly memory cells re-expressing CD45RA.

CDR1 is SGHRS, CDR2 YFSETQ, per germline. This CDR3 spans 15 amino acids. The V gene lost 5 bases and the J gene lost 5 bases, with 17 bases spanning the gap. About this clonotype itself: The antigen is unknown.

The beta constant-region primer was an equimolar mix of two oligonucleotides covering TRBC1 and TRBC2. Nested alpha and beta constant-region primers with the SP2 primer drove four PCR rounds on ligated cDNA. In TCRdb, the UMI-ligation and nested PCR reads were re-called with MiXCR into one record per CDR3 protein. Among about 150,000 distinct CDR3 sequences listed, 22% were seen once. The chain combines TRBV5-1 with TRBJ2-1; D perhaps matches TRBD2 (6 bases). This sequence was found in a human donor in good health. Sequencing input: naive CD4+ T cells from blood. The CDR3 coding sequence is TGCGCCAGCAGTTTTACTAGCTGGGGGGACAATGAGCAGTTCTTC. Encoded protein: CASSFTSWGDNEQFF.